This is a list of T cell receptor beta chains from one sample in a study of T cell repertoires in cytomegalovirus infection. TCRdb re-derived calls from the reads in MiXCR, one entry per CDR3 protein. Among approximately 500,000 distinct CDR3 sequences listed, about 10% were seen once. Sequencing was done on a sample of PBMCs. The origin of the receptors is a human donor in good health (CMV status not recorded). Some clones in this sample may be carry-over from other donors' samples. CDR3s leave out the opening cysteine and the closing phenylalanine or tryptophan. Each record gives: CDR3 protein, J gene, V gene.

CDR3: SARFAETYEQY; J: TRBJ2-7; V: TRBV20-1
CDR3: SSIGSYNEQF; J: TRBJ2-1; V: TRBV20-1
CDR3: ASTPSGTTNGYT; J: TRBJ1-2; V: TRBV7-9
CDR3: ASSLIQGSEKLF; J: TRBJ1-4; V: TRBV7-2
CDR3: SVEEGGSGANVLT; J: TRBJ2-6; V: TRBV29-1
CDR3: ASKTAGVDTQY; J: TRBJ2-3; V: TRBV2
CDR3: ASRGEYTEAF; J: TRBJ1-1; V: TRBV2
CDR3: SARYRLENSPLH; J: TRBJ1-6; V: TRBV20-1
CDR3: ASSLGKGGNYEQY; J: TRBJ2-7; V: TRBV28
CDR3: ASSPRPGGTEAF; J: TRBJ1-1; V: TRBV18
CDR3: ASSLGLPYSGRGEQY; J: TRBJ2-7; V: TRBV11-3
CDR3: ASSTGGLTDTQY; J: TRBJ2-3; V: TRBV4-1
CDR3: ASSSTRDAY; J: TRBJ2-5; V: TRBV12-3/TRBV12-4
CDR3: ASSLFRDRVGTNTQY; J: TRBJ2-3; V: TRBV11-2
CDR3: ASSLKAAEETQY; J: TRBJ2-5; V: TRBV5-4
CDR3: SVELATAQETQY; J: TRBJ2-5; V: TRBV29-1
CDR3: ASSWGLLRANSPLH; J: TRBJ1-6; V: TRBV28
CDR3: ASSLERVDTAGNTIY; J: TRBJ1-3; V: TRBV7-8
CDR3: SVLQGSREKLF; J: TRBJ1-4; V: TRBV29-1
CDR3: SARHRVRYGYT; J: TRBJ1-2; V: TRBV20-1
CDR3: ASSPGQGRIYEQY; J: TRBJ2-7; V: TRBV7-9
CDR3: ASSLVHSGANVLT; J: TRBJ2-6; V: TRBV5-1
CDR3: ASTPQGGLVTEAF; J: TRBJ1-1; V: TRBV27
CDR3: ASSLQKETQY; J: TRBJ2-5; V: TRBV11-2
CDR3: ASSPPGGESSGYT; J: TRBJ1-2; V: TRBV18
CDR3: ASSLWTAHEKLF; J: TRBJ1-4; V: TRBV28
CDR3: ASSLAPGQERGH; J: TRBJ2-3; V: TRBV5-5
CDR3: ASSLQGTGVYNEQF; J: TRBJ2-1; V: TRBV7-3
CDR3: ASSQGHNQPQH; J: TRBJ1-5; V: TRBV4-1
CDR3: ASSLASGEGYT; J: TRBJ1-2; V: TRBV7-4
CDR3: ASSFAGENYGYT; J: TRBJ1-2; V: TRBV28
CDR3: ASSQPGNTIY; J: TRBJ1-3; V: TRBV14
CDR3: ASSSGSRYGYT; J: TRBJ1-2; V: TRBV7-9